The TCR beta chain described here comes from a study of blood T cell repertoires in COVID-19. Under the authors' procedure: Reference gene primer amplification in the assay estimated nucleated cell counts. Measured with immunoSEQ multiplex PCR; TCRdb has only the in-frame clones, and not every one. V and J calls and clone size are given by that table; D and trimming were obtained from the DNA. The sample includes about 350,000 clones, approximately 89% of them seen just once. The CDR3 consists of 15 residues. The V and J ends lost 0 bases and 7 bases respectively, with 15 bases between them. The germline V gene encodes CDR1 LNHNV and CDR2 YYDKDF (reference sequence).

This chain links TRBV15 with TRBJ1-2, with D tentatively TRBD1 (6 bases). Sequencing was performed on peripheral blood. The receptor comes from a woman in her fifties or sixties with COVID-19, enrolled during active disease. The CDR3 spells CATSRDTGGISGYTF. In nucleotides, the CDR3 is TGTGCCACCAGCAGAGATACTGGGGGCATAAGTGGCTACACCTTC.